This TCR beta chain was observed in a study of OX40 agonist ivuxolimab in advanced cancers. There are 14 residues in the CDR3. Germline CDR1 MGHRA, CDR2 YSYEKL. The V gene end was trimmed by 5 bases and the J gene end by 1 base; junction bases not matched to a gene: 0. TCRdb's copy holds only in-frame clones and misses some; the assay was immunoSEQ multiplex PCR. The sample lists roughly 110,000 clones, around nine tenths occurring once. The sequenced sample was CD4+ or CD8+ T cells sorted from blood, obtained in a trial of the OX40 agonist ivuxolimab. This TCR was recovered from an adult with an advanced solid tumor such as melanoma, head and neck, liver or kidney cancer. The chain recombines TRBV4-1 with TRBJ2-2, with TRBD1 matching over 8 bases. CDR3 in amino acids: CASSDRGNTGELFF. The DNA for the CDR3 is TGCGCCAGCAGCGACAGGGGGAACACCGGGGAGCTGTTTTTT.